The subject of this entry is one T cell receptor (beta chain). Produced via immunoSEQ multiplex PCR; TCRdb's table is partial and in-frame only. The sample consists of 110,000 or so clones, around 89% of them appearing once. Per the germline V gene, CDR1 is MNHNY and CDR2 is SVGAGI (reference sequence). The CDR3 extends over 14 amino acids. Trimming removed 6 bases at V and 3 bases at J, with 14 bases between. The sample comes from a study of Tregs in tolerant kidney transplant recipients. Sequencing was performed on CD4+ T cells from blood, taken before the transplant. The V call is TRBV6-6, the J call TRBJ1-2; D is possibly TRBD1 (5 bases). This sequence originates from a human donor who received a combined kidney and bone marrow transplant. CDR3 sequence: CASRPQGGHYGYTF. CDR3 nucleotide sequence: TGTGCCAGCAGACCCCAGGGTGGGCACTATGGCTACACCTTC.